This TCR beta chain was identified in a study of T cell repertoires in cytomegalovirus infection. Study-level information: Indicated by public TCR beta signatures were CMV infection and matching HLA type.

After removal of 1 base from V and 0 bases from J, the junction contained 5 bases not matched to a gene. The CDR3 length is 16 residues. Germline loops: CDR1 LGHNA, CDR2 YSLEER. On this clonotype itself: The antigen remains undetermined.

MiXCR, run by TCRdb on the reads, gives a single entry per CDR3 protein. This table has about 83,000 distinct CDR3 sequences, roughly 25% appearing once. The source material was CD8+ T cells from cultured PBMCs, sampled from culture after CMV antigen stimulation. The chain carries TRBV4-3 and TRBJ2-7, with 8 positions matching TRBD1. The clonotype was recovered from a human donor in good health (CMV status not recorded). Some clones in this sample may be carry-over from other donors' samples. In nucleotides, the CDR3 is TGCGCCAGCAGCCAAGGGCGGGACAGGAGCTCCTACGAGCAGTACTTC. Its translation: CASSQGRDRSSYEQYF.